Listed below are T cell receptor beta chains from one sample, sequenced in a study of vaccination and CD4 T cells after COVID-19. Their cognate antigens are unknown. TCRdb called the PCR reads again in MiXCR, with one record for every CDR3 protein. Altogether around 18,000 distinct CDR3 sequences are present, just over 50% being singletons, with the ten largest covering 21%. Sequenced here: CD4+ T cells from blood, cultured in vitro, sampled about 7 months after SARS-CoV-2 vaccination. These receptors were obtained from a human donor who had recovered from COVID-19. CDR3s include the opening cysteine and the closing phenylalanine or tryptophan. D genes are given only for firm matches. Size is omitted from some rows. Given values are once, few, many or a class for expanded clones.

d_call,j_call,v_call,clone_size,cdr3_aa,cdr3_nt
-,TRBJ1-1,TRBV20-1,-,CSAQRQGRDTEAFF,TGCAGTGCCCAACGCCAGGGGAGGGACACTGAAGCTTTCTTT
TRBD2,TRBJ2-1,TRBV11-1,-,CASSTGLAGTEQFF,TGTGCCAGCAGTACGGGACTAGCGGGGACAGAGCAGTTCTTC
-,TRBJ1-5,TRBV6-1,-,CASSEGWDPRPQHF,TGTGCCAGCAGTGAAGGATGGGACCCAAGGCCCCAGCATTTT
TRBD1,TRBJ1-6,TRBV27,few,CASRKGTGGSSPLHF,TGTGCCAGCAGGAAAGGGACAGGGGGTTCATCACCCCTCCACTTT
-,TRBJ2-6,TRBV5-4,-,CASSLPGTGANVLTF,TGTGCCAGCAGCTTGCCAGGGACTGGGGCCAACGTCCTGACTTTC
-,TRBJ2-3,TRBV20-1,-,CSARDPRPGTQYF,TGCAGTGCTAGAGATCCCAGGCCTGGTACGCAGTATTTT
-,TRBJ2-2,TRBV7-3,-,CASSTAAVGAGELFF,TGTGCCAGCAGCACGGCCGCGGTGGGCGCCGGGGAGCTGTTTTTT
-,TRBJ2-1,TRBV7-6,-,CASSAGTGTHNEQFF,TGTGCCAGCAGCGCAGGAACCGGGACTCACAATGAGCAGTTCTTC
TRBD1,TRBJ2-5,TRBV2,few,CASSEATGVPETQYF,TGTGCCAGCAGTGAAGCAACAGGGGTTCCGGAGACCCAGTACTTC
-,TRBJ1-1,TRBV7-2,-,CASSLGGAANTEAFF,TGTGCCAGCAGCTTAGGGGGGGCTGCGAACACTGAAGCTTTCTTT
-,TRBJ2-3,TRBV7-9,-,CASSLAQDTYTDTQYF,TGTGCCAGCAGCTTAGCGCAAGACACGTACACAGATACGCAGTATTTT
-,TRBJ2-4,TRBV19,once,CASSIGRADIQYF,TGTGCCAGTAGTATTGGCAGGGCTGACATTCAGTACTTC
TRBD1,TRBJ1-1,TRBV6-5,-,CASSYRQGFGAFF,TGTGCCAGCAGTTACCGACAGGGATTTGGGGCTTTCTTT
TRBD2,TRBJ2-1,TRBV7-3,-,CASSFSGREYNEQFF,TGTGCCAGCAGCTTCAGCGGGAGGGAGTACAATGAGCAGTTCTTC
TRBD1,TRBJ2-1,TRBV7-9,few,CASSPGQGPLGYNEQFF,TGTGCCAGCAGCCCGGGACAGGGACCCCTTGGGTACAATGAGCAGTTCTTC
-,TRBJ2-3,TRBV7-3,-,CASSARTTDTQYF,TGTGCCAGCAGTGCCCGGACCACAGATACGCAGTATTTT
TRBD2,TRBJ2-5,TRBV2,-,CASSDYDGGGETQYF,TGTGCCAGCAGTGATTACGACGGCGGGGGTGAGACCCAGTACTTC
-,TRBJ2-5,TRBV12-5,-,CASGPSTGTQYF,TGTGCTAGTGGTCCGTCAACGGGGACCCAGTACTTC
-,TRBJ1-2,TRBV28,-,CASKHLHYGYTF,TGTGCCAGCAAGCATTTACACTATGGCTACACCTTC
TRBD2,TRBJ2-3,TRBV20-1,-,CSARGLAGGGSTDTQYF,TGCAGTGCTAGGGGGCTAGCGGGAGGAGGGAGCACAGATACGCAGTATTTT
-,TRBJ2-3,TRBV27,-,CASSLRGTTDTQYF,TGTGCCAGCAGTCTACGAGGGACCACAGATACGCAGTATTTT
-,TRBJ2-2,TRBV2,-,CASQGTGELFF,TGTGCCAGCCAGGGCACCGGGGAGCTGTTTTTT
-,TRBJ1-1,TRBV24-1,few,CATSDTSTDGTEAFF,TGTGCCACCAGTGACACTTCGACAGATGGGACTGAAGCTTTCTTT
TRBD1,TRBJ2-5,TRBV6-1,-,CASSLQQGQETQYF,TGTGCCAGCAGCTTACAACAGGGGCAAGAGACCCAGTACTTC
-,TRBJ1-2,TRBV10-2,-,CASSEFWINYGYTF,TGCGCCAGCAGTGAGTTCTGGATAAACTATGGCTACACCTTC
-,TRBJ1-6,TRBV20-1,-,CSARRGNSPLHF,TGCAGTGCTAGAAGGGGTAATTCACCCCTCCACTTT
-,TRBJ2-5,TRBV7-9,-,CASSLFFEGEETQYF,TGTGCCAGCAGCTTATTTTTTGAGGGAGAAGAGACCCAGTACTTC
-,TRBJ2-2,TRBV20-1,-,CSASHRGNTGELFF,TGCAGTGCTAGTCACCGGGGAAACACCGGGGAGCTGTTTTTT
-,TRBJ2-5,TRBV18,few,CASSPHAGETQYF,TGTGCCAGCTCACCTCACGCGGGAGAGACCCAGTACTTC
TRBD1,TRBJ1-2,TRBV2,-,CASSERQGFDYGYTF,TGTGCCAGCAGTGAAAGACAGGGATTTGACTATGGCTACACCTTC
TRBD2,TRBJ2-5,TRBV6-7,-,CASRSTSGGQETQYF,TGTGCCAGCAGGTCGACTAGCGGGGGGCAAGAGACCCAGTACTTC
-,TRBJ2-5,TRBV14,-,CASSPGRQETQYF,TGTGCCAGCAGCCCCGGGCGACAAGAGACCCAGTACTTC
-,TRBJ2-3,TRBV2,-,CASNRVKGTDTQYF,TGTGCCAGCAACAGGGTGAAGGGCACAGATACGCAGTATTTT
TRBD1,TRBJ2-5,TRBV11-3,-,CASSEGTEKETQYF,TGTGCCAGCAGCGAGGGGACAGAGAAAGAGACCCAGTACTTC
TRBD1,TRBJ2-5,TRBV7-3,-,CASSLSTGGETQYF,TGTGCCAGCAGCTTATCCACAGGGGGGGAGACCCAGTACTTC
TRBD1,TRBJ2-2,TRBV11-3,once,CASSRVPGGSGELFF,TGTGCCAGCAGCCGCGTCCCAGGGGGATCCGGGGAGCTGTTTTTT
-,TRBJ1-1,TRBV21-1,-,CASSIPGGGTEAFF,TGTGCCAGCAGCATTCCAGGGGGAGGCACTGAAGCTTTCTTT
TRBD2,TRBJ2-3,TRBV7-9,few,CASSLRGGAGGAQYF,TGTGCCAGCAGCTTACGCGGGGGGGCCGGTGGAGCGCAGTATTTT
TRBD1,TRBJ1-1,TRBV2,once,CASRTTGGVTEAFF,TGTGCCAGCAGGACTACAGGGGGAGTCACTGAAGCTTTCTTT
TRBD1,TRBJ2-5,TRBV27,few,CASRPERTGVSKTQYF,TGTGCCAGCAGGCCAGAGCGGACAGGAGTTTCTAAGACCCAGTACTTC
-,TRBJ2-3,TRBV19,-,CASSTPGTRDTQYF,TGTGCCAGTAGCACACCCGGGACCCGGGATACGCAGTATTTT
TRBD1,TRBJ2-7,TRBV12-5,once,CASGAGDRDHEQYF,TGTGCTAGTGGTGCTGGGGACAGGGACCACGAGCAGTACTTC
-,TRBJ1-2,TRBV20-1,-,CSASGQGHLGGYTF,TGCAGTGCTAGTGGCCAGGGACATTTGGGAGGCTACACCTTC
-,TRBJ2-5,TRBV2,-,CASGSGGGGETQYF,TGTGCCAGCGGATCAGGGGGCGGGGGGGAGACCCAGTACTTC